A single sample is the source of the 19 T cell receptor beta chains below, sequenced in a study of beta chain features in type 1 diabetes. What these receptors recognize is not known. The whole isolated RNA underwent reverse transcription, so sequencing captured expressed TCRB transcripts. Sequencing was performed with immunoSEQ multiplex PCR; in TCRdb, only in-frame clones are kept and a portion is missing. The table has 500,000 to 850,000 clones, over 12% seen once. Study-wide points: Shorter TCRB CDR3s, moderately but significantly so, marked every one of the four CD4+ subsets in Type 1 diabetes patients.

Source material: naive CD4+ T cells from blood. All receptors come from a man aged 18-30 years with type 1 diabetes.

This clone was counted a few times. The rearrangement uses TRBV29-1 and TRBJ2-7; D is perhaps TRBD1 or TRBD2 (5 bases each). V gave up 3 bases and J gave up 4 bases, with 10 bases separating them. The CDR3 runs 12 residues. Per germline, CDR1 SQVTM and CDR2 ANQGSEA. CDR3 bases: TGCAGCGTTGAGGGGACGGCGTACGAGCAGTACTTC. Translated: CSVEGTAYEQYF.

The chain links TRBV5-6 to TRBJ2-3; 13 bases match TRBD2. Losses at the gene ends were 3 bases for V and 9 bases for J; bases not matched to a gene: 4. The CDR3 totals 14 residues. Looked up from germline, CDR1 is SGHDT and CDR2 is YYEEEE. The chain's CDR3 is CASSSGLAGDTQYF. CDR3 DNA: TGTGCCAGCAGCTCCGGACTAGCGGGGGACACGCAGTATTTT. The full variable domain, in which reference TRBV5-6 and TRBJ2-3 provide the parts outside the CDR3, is DAGVTQSPTHLIKTRGQQVTLRCSPKSGHDTVSWYQQALGQGPQFIFQYYEEEERQRGNFPDRFSGHQFPNYSSELNVNALLLGDSALYLCASSSGLAGDTQYFGPGTRLTVL.

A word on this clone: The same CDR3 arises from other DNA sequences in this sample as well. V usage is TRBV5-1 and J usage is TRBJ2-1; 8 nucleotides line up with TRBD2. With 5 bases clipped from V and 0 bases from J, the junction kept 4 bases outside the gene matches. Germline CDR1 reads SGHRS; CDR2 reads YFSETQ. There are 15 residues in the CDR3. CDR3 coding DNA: TGCGCCAGCAGTTTACTAGCGGACTCCTACAATGAGCAGTTCTTC. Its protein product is CASSLLADSYNEQFF.

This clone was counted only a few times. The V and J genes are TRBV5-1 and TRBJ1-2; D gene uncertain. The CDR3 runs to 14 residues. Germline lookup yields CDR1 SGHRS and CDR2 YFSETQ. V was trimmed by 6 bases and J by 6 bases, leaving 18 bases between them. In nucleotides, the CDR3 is TGCGCCAGCACCCCGGCCGGGCACGAAAATGGCTACACCTTC. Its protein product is CASTPAGHENGYTF.

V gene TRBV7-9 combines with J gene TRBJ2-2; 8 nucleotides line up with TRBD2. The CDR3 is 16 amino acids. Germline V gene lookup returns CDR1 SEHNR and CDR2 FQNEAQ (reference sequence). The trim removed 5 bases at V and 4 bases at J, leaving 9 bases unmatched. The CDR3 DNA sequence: TGTGCCAGCAGCCCAATGGGGACTAGAGTCACCGGGGAGCTGTTTTTT. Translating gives CASSPMGTRVTGELFF.

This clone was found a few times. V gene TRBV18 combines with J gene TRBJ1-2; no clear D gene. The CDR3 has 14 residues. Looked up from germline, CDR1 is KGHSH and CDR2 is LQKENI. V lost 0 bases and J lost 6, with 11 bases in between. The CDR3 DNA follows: TGTGCCAGCTCACCACCGCGGGATTCCGATGGCTACACCTTC. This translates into CASSPPRDSDGYTF. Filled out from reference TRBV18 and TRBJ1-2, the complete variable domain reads NAGVMQNPRHLVRRRGQEARLRCSPMKGHSHVYWYRQLPEEGLKFMVYLQKENIIDESGMPKERFSAEFPKEGPSILRIQQVVRGDSAAYFCASSPPRDSDGYTFGSGTRLTVV.

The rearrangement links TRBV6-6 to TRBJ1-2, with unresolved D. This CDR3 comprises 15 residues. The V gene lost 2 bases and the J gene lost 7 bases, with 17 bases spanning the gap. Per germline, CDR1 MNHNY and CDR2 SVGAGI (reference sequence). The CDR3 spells CASSYELEAGSGYTF. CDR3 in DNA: TGTGCCAGCAGTTACGAGCTCGAGGCCGGGTCTGGCTACACCTTC.

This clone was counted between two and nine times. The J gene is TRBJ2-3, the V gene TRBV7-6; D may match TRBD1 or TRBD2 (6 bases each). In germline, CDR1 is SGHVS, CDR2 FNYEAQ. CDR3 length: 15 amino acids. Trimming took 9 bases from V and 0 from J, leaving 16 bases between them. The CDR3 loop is CASHRGTPSTDTQYF. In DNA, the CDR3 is TGTGCCAGTCATCGCGGGACACCTAGCACAGATACGCAGTATTTT. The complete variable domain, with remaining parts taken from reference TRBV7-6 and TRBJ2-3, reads GAGVSQSPRYKVTKRGQDVALRCDPISGHVSLYWYRQALGQGPEFLTYFNYEAQQDKSGLPNDRFSAERPEGSISTLTIQRTEQRDSAMYRCASHRGTPSTDTQYFGPGTRLTVL.

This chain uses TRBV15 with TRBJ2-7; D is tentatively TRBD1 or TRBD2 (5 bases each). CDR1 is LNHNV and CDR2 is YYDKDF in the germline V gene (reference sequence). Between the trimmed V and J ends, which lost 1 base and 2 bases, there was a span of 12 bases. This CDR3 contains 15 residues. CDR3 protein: CATSRGGDPPYEQYF. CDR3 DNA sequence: TGTGCCACCAGCAGAGGTGGGGACCCGCCCTACGAGCAGTACTTC.

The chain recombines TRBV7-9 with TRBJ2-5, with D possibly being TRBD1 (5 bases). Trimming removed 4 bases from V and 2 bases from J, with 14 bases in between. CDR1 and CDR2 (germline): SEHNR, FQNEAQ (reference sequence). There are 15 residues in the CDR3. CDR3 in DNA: TGTGCCAGCAGCTCAGGGCGGACGGTGCAAGAGACCCAGTACTTC. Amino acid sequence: CASSSGRTVQETQYF.

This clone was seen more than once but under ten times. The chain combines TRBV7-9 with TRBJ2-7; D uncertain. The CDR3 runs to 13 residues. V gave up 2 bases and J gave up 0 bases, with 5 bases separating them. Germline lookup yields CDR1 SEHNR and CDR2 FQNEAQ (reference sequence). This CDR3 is CASSLLPSYEQYF. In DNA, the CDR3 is TGTGCCAGCAGCTTATTGCCCTCCTACGAGCAGTACTTC. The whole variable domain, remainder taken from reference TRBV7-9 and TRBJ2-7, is DTGVSQNPRHKITKRGQNVTFRCDPISEHNRLYWYRQTLGQGPEFLTYFQNEAQLEKSRLLSDRFSAERPKGSFSTLEIQRTEQGDSAMYLCASSLLPSYEQYFGPGTRLTVT.

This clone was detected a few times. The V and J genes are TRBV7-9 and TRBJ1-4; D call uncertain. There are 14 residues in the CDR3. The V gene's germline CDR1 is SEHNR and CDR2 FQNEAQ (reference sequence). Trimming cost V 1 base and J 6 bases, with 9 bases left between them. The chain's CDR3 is CASSLGAQHEKLFF. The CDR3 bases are TGTGCCAGCAGCTTAGGGGCCCAGCATGAAAAACTGTTTTTT.

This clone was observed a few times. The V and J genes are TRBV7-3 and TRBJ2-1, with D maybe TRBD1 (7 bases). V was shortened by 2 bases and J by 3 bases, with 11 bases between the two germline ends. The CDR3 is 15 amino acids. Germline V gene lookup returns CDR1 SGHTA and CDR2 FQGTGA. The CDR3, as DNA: TGTGCCAGCAGCTTACAGGGGGGCTTCTACAATGAGCAGTTCTTC. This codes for CASSLQGGFYNEQFF.

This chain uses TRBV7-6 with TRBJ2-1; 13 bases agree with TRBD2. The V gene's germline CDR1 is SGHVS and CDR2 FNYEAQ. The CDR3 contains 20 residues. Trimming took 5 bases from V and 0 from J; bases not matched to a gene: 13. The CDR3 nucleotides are TGTGCCAGCAGCCCGAAGGGACTAGCGGGGAGGGGAAGCTCCTACAATGAGCAGTTCTTC. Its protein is CASSPKGLAGRGSSYNEQFF.

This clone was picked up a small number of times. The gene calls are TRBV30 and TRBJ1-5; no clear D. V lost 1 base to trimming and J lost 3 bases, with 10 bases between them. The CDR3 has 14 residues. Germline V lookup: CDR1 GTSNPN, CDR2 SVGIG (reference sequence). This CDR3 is CAWSDSSLNQPQHF. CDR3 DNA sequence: TGTGCCTGGAGTGACAGCTCCCTCAATCAGCCCCAGCATTTT. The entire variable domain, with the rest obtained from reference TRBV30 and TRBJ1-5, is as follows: SQTIHQWPATLVQPVGSPLSLECTVEGTSNPNLYWYRQAAGRGLQLLFYSVGIGQISSEVPQNLSASRPQDRQFILSSKKLLLSDSGFYLCAWSDSSLNQPQHFGDGTRLSIL.

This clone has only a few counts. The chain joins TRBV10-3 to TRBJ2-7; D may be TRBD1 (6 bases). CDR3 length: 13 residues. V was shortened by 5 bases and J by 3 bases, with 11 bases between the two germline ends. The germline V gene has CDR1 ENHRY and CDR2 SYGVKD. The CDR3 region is CAISWDTDYEQYF. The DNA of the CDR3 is TGTGCCATCAGTTGGGACACCGACTACGAGCAGTACTTC.

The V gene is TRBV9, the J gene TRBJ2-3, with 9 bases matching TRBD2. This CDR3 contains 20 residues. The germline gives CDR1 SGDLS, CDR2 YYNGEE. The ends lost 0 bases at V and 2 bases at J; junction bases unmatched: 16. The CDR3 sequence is CASSVAPQGAGGGDTDTQYF. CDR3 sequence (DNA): TGTGCCAGCAGCGTAGCCCCCCAAGGTGCAGGCGGGGGGGACACAGATACGCAGTATTTT. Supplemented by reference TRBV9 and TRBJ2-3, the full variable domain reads DSGVTQTPKHLITATGQRVTLRCSPRSGDLSVYWYQQSLDQGLQFLIQYYNGEERAKGNILERFSAQQFPDLHSELNLSSLELGDSALYFCASSVAPQGAGGGDTDTQYFGPGTRLTVL.

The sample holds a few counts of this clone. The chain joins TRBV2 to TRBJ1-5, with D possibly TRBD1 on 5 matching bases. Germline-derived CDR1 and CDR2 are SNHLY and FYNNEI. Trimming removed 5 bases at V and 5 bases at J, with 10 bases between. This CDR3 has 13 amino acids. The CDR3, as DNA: TGTGCCAGCAGTCGACAGTCCCATCAGCCCCAGCATTTT. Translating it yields CASSRQSHQPQHF.

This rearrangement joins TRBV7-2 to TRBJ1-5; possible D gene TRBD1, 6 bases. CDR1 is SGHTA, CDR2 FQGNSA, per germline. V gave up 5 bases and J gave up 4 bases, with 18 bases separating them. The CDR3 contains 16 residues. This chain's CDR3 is CASSLTSGGGNQPQHF. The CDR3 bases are TGTGCCAGCAGCCTAACCAGCGGGGGCGGGAATCAGCCCCAGCATTTT.